The 22 T cell receptor beta chains given below trace back to one sample, sequenced in a study of T cells in Graves' hyperthyroidism and ophthalmopathy. RNA transcripts gave rise to amplified TCR beta CDR3 regions. A first-round RT-PCR of the TCR CDR3 used the HTBI primer set. TCRdb reprocessed the multiplex PCR reads via MiXCR and lists one record per CDR3 protein. The sample has approximately 360,000 distinct CDR3 sequences; around a quarter are singletons. Sequencing was performed on blood. All receptors come from a man aged 45-65 years with Graves' hyperthyroidism.

The chain joins TRBV6-1 to TRBJ2-5, with TRBD2 as a possible D gene (7 bases). This CDR3 has 13 amino acids. V was trimmed by 2 bases and J by 9 bases, leaving 13 bases between them. The germline CDR1 and CDR2 sequences are MNHNS and SASEGT. CDR3 protein: CASSESGAGAQYF. CDR3 bases: TGTGCCAGCAGTGAATCGGGGGCGGGGGCCCAGTACTTC.

On this clonotype itself: A junction end diverges from the germline sequence, so it may reflect a read error. The chain is built from TRBV20-1 and TRBJ2-1; D gene uncertain. Germline CDR1 and CDR2: DFQATT and SNEGSKA (reference sequence). This CDR3 spans 12 amino acids. DNA for the CDR3: TGCAGTGCCGCGGACGGATACAATGAGCAGTCCTTC. Translating it yields CSAADGYNEQSF.

This chain links TRBV15 with TRBJ2-4; 11 nucleotides align to TRBD2. V lost 2 bases and J lost 3; bases outside the gene matches: 3. This CDR3 comprises 16 residues. In germline, CDR1 is LNHNV, CDR2 YYDKDF (reference sequence). The CDR3 bases are TGTGCCACCAGCAGACTCGGGACTAGCGGCAAAAACATTCAGTACTTC. It encodes CATSRLGTSGKNIQYF.

V gene TRBV28 combines with J gene TRBJ2-1, with D possibly matching TRBD2 (5 bases). Germline-derived CDR1 and CDR2 are MDHEN and SYDVKM. Trimming stripped 6 bases from V and 7 bases from J, with 13 bases between. This CDR3 has 13 amino acids. CDR3 protein: CASSQILGNEQFF. CDR3 nucleotide sequence: TGTGCCAGCAGCCAGATACTAGGGAATGAGCAGTTCTTC. The variable domain in full, with the rest retrieved from reference TRBV28 and TRBJ2-1, is DVKVTQSSRYLVKRTGEKVFLECVQDMDHENMFWYRQDPGLGLRLIYFSYDVKMKEKGDIPEGYSVSREKKERFSLILESASTNQTSMYLCASSQILGNEQFFGPGTRLTVL.

This clonotype has only a few counts. CDR3 sequence reads: CASSPGTGGQVGYTF. The CDR3 nucleotides are TGTGCCAGCTCACCGGGAACAGGGGGCCAGGTCGGCTACACCTTC. The chain carries TRBV18 and TRBJ1-2; 9 bases are a match to TRBD1. CDR1 KGHSH and CDR2 LQKENI come from the germline V gene. This CDR3 region has 15 residues. J lost 8 bases, V lost 3 bases, and 10 bases had no gene match.

This clonotype was seen a handful of times. This rearrangement joins TRBV12-5 to TRBJ2-1, with 10 bases aligning to TRBD2. The CDR3 is 14 residues long. The germline V gene encodes CDR1 LGHNT and CDR2 FRNRAP. Unmatched junction bases numbered 6, after V lost 6 bases and J lost 7 bases. DNA for the CDR3: TGTGCTAGTGGCCACGGGACTAGCGTAAATGAGCAGTTCTTC. It yields the protein CASGHGTSVNEQFF.

This clonotype has more than one count but fewer than ten. The genes are TRBV6-1 and TRBJ1-2; possibly TRBD1 for D (6 bases). Germline CDR1 is MNHNS and CDR2 is SASEGT. V gave up 7 bases and J gave up 4 bases, with 22 bases separating them. The CDR3 is 16 residues long. The CDR3 protein is CASTRGAQVLRYGYTF. The CDR3, as DNA: TGTGCCAGCACGAGGGGGGCGCAGGTACTTCGCTATGGCTACACCTTC.

This clonotype was observed at least ten times. The chain employs TRBV12-3 or TRBV12-4 and TRBJ2-1; the match to TRBD2 covers 7 bases. The V gene end was trimmed by 3 bases and the J gene end by 14 bases; junction bases not matched to a gene: 13. This CDR3 is 14 amino acids long. CDR3 in amino acids: CASSFRGALGGEFF. In DNA form, the CDR3 reads TGTGCCAGCAGTTTTCGCGGGGCCCTGGGGGGGGAGTTCTTC.

This clonotype was seen many times. The J gene is TRBJ2-7, the V gene TRBV5-1, with TRBD2 matching over 7 bases. V was pared by 2 bases and J by 1 base, with 6 bases of the junction left unmatched. The CDR3 spans 15 residues. CDR1 and CDR2 (germline): SGHRS, YFSETQ. CDR3 amino acids: CASSFLADPSYEQYF. CDR3 coding DNA: TGCGCCAGCAGCTTCCTAGCGGACCCTTCCTACGAGCAGTACTTC.

This clonotype was recorded a few times. The chain joins TRBV7-9 to TRBJ2-3; D uncertain. V gave up 0 bases and J gave up 5 bases, with 9 bases separating them. This CDR3 contains 14 residues. The V gene's germline CDR1 is SEHNR and CDR2 FQNEAQ (reference sequence). The CDR3 DNA follows: TGTGCCAGCAGCTTAGCTCCTAGAGGAGATACGCAGTATTTT. As protein: CASSLAPRGDTQYF.

This clonotype was picked up a small number of times. The V gene is TRBV29-1, the J gene TRBJ2-7; maybe TRBD2 (5 bases). The CDR3 loop spans 12 amino acids. V lost 3 bases to trimming and J lost 6 bases, with 12 bases between them. Germline V CDR1 and CDR2: SQVTM, ANQGSEA. The CDR3 DNA reads as TGCAGCGTTGAGGTGGGAGTGGGCGAGCAGTACTTC. Encoded protein: CSVEVGVGEQYF.

This clonotype was seen at least ten times. This sequence joins TRBV12-3 or TRBV12-4 and TRBJ2-7; D unclear. Trimming shortened V by 3 bases and J by 7 bases, and 13 bases separated the two germline ends. This CDR3 spans 13 amino acids. The CDR3 spells CASSLASAREQYF. For the CDR3, the DNA is TGTGCCAGCAGTTTGGCGTCAGCGCGGGAGCAGTACTTC.

The chain employs TRBV29-1 and TRBJ2-5; D is possibly TRBD1 (6 bases). The V and J ends lost 0 bases and 2 bases respectively, with 16 bases between them. In germline, CDR1 is SQVTM, CDR2 ANQGSEA. This CDR3 is built from 16 residues. The CDR3 is CSVEDLGAVYQETQYF. CDR3 DNA: TGCAGCGTTGAAGATCTGGGGGCAGTCTATCAAGAGACCCAGTACTTC.

The rearrangement links TRBV5-6 to TRBJ2-3; no clear D. Trimming stripped 4 bases from V and 4 bases from J, with 7 bases between. Germline loops: CDR1 SGHDT, CDR2 YYEEEE. The CDR3 has 12 residues. The CDR3 bases are TGTGCCAGCAGCGAGACCCCAGATACGCAGTATTTT. Translation: CASSETPDTQYF. The full variable domain, in which reference TRBV5-6 and TRBJ2-3 provide the parts outside the CDR3, is DAGVTQSPTHLIKTRGQQVTLRCSPKSGHDTVSWYQQALGQGPQFIFQYYEEEERQRGNFPDRFSGHQFPNYSSELNVNALLLGDSALYLCASSETPDTQYFGPGTRLTVL.

This chain uses TRBV4-1 with TRBJ2-7, with TRBD2 as a possible D gene (6 bases). The CDR3 length is 14 residues. Trimming removed 5 bases from V and 3 bases from J, with 14 bases in between. Germline CDR1 and CDR2: MGHRA and YSYEKL. CDR3 DNA: TGCGCCAGCAGCTCACGTCCGGGGGACTACGAGCAGTACTTC. Encoded protein: CASSSRPGDYEQYF.

The table lists this clonotype with many counts. J is TRBJ2-3 and V is TRBV3-1, with unresolved D. TRBJ2-5 explains the end of the DNA better; the J call may be wrong. From germline, CDR1 is LGHDT and CDR2 YNNKEL (reference sequence). This CDR3 spans 12 amino acids. CDR3 nucleotide sequence: TGTGCCAGCAGCCAAGAAACGGGGACCCAGTACTTC. Protein: CASSQETGTQYF.

The chain combines TRBV2 with TRBJ1-5; 10 nucleotides match TRBD1. The germline gives CDR1 SNHLY, CDR2 FYNNEI. Unmatched junction bases numbered 9, after V lost 7 bases and J lost 3 bases. The CDR3 has 16 residues. Here the CDR3 DNA reads TGTGCCAGCACCTCGGACAGGGGGTTTGTCAATCAGCCCCAGCATTTT. Translated, it gives CASTSDRGFVNQPQHF.

In regard to this clonotype: The junction and the germline gene differ at one end; a read error may be behind it. This chain joins TRBV7-7 and TRBJ2-7; TRBD2 matches 7 bases. Germline V gene sequence: CDR1 SSHAT, CDR2 FNYEAQ (reference sequence). This CDR3 spans 13 amino acids. CDR3 in DNA: TGTGCTAGCAGTACAGGACTAGAAACCGAGCAGTACTTC. Residues: CASSTGLETEQYF.

This clonotype was seen a few times. At one end the junction does not follow the germline gene, possibly because of a read error. The J gene is TRBJ1-2, the V gene TRBV12-3 or TRBV12-4; D remains ambiguous. There are 14 residues in the CDR3. CDR3 in DNA: TGTGCCACCAGTCGCACGGGTGCGAACTATGGCTACACCTTC. Translating gives CATSRTGANYGYTF.

CDR3 in DNA: TGTGCCAGCAGCCCAGGTTGGTCCCTGAACACTGAAGCTTTCTTT. Its protein product is CASSPGWSLNTEAFF. The rearrangement joins TRBV6-1 to TRBJ1-1; no clear D. From germline, CDR1 is MNHNS and CDR2 SASEGT. Trimming pared 6 bases from V and 0 bases from J, leaving 14 bases between. The CDR3 runs to 15 residues.

This clonotype showed up just a few times. One end of the junction varies from germline; a read error may be responsible. The rearrangement links TRBV5-1 to TRBJ1-1, with D possibly matching TRBD1 (6 bases). The CDR3 spans 16 residues. Germline assignment: CDR1 SGHRS and CDR2 YFSETQ. CDR3 amino acids: CTSSFLDGTTNTEAFF. DNA for the CDR3: TGCACCAGCAGCTTCCTAGATGGGACAACGAACACTGAAGCTTTCTTT.

V and J are TRBV2 and TRBJ2-3; D possibly corresponds to TRBD2 (6 bases). The CDR3 has 14 amino acids. In germline, CDR1 is SNHLY, CDR2 FYNNEI. Trimming left V 8 bases short and J 1 base short, with 13 bases between. CDR3: CASQGWGGTDTQYF. The DNA of the CDR3 is TGTGCCAGCCAAGGGTGGGGGGGCACAGATACGCAGTATTTT.